A single sample is the source of the 31 T cell receptor beta chains below, sequenced in a study of somatic mutations in cytotoxic T cells in rheumatoid arthritis. The method was immunoSEQ multiplex PCR; TCRdb's version includes in-frame clones alone and lacks a portion of them. The sample includes 15,000 or so clones, about three quarters of them seen just once. Input material: CD8+ T cells sorted from blood. The receptors were sampled from an adult with rheumatoid arthritis.

The chain uses TRBV30 and TRBJ2-5; D call uncertain. This CDR3 contains 11 residues. V dropped 4 bases and J dropped 5 bases, with 8 bases sitting between them. The germline V gene has CDR1 GTSNPN and CDR2 SVGIG (reference sequence). The CDR3 DNA sequence: TGTGCCTGGAATCTGGGGGAGACCCAGTACTTC. This codes for CAWNLGETQYF.

This clone was detected only a few times. This chain joins TRBV10-3 and TRBJ2-3, with TRBD2 matching 10 bases. The V gene's germline CDR1 is ENHRY and CDR2 SYGVKD. This CDR3 spans 16 amino acids. The V gene end was trimmed by 2 bases and the J gene end by 5 bases; junction bases not matched to a gene: 7. The CDR3 DNA sequence: TGTGCCATCAGTGAGCCCTTAGCGGGAGGAAGAGATACGCAGTATTTT. Amino acid sequence: CAISEPLAGGRDTQYF.

The rearrangement uses TRBV19 and TRBJ2-1, with TRBD1 matching 8 bases. Germline CDR1 is LNHDA and CDR2 is SQIVND (reference sequence). The CDR3 runs to 15 residues. The ends lost 6 bases at V and 2 bases at J; junction bases unmatched: 6. The CDR3 region is CASSTTGATYNEQFF. The CDR3, as DNA: TGTGCCAGTAGCACGACAGGGGCAACCTACAATGAGCAGTTCTTC.

The chain's CDR3 is CASRPVDGGKAFF. The CDR3 bases are TGTGCCAGCAGGCCGGTCGATGGGGGGAAAGCTTTCTTT. The chain joins TRBV28 to TRBJ1-1, with a tentative D call TRBD1 (5 bases). This CDR3 has 13 amino acids. The germline V and J ends were trimmed by 6 bases and 9 bases, with 17 bases remaining between them. Germline V gene data show CDR1 as MDHEN and CDR2 as SYDVKM.

The chain employs TRBV7-9 and TRBJ2-7, with 11 bases fitting TRBD2. CDR3 length: 16 residues. The germline gives CDR1 SEHNR, CDR2 FQNEAQ (reference sequence). V gave up 4 bases and J gave up 7 bases; unmatched junction bases: 12. Here the CDR3 reads CASSSPGLADRREQYF. The CDR3 coding sequence is TGTGCCAGCAGCTCACCGGGACTAGCGGACCGGCGGGAGCAGTACTTC.

This chain uses TRBV28 with TRBJ2-1, with 7 positions matching TRBD2. CDR1 and CDR2 (germline): MDHEN, SYDVKM. This CDR3 region has 17 residues. V was pared by 6 bases and J by 0 bases, with 11 bases of the junction left unmatched. In nucleotides, the CDR3 is TGTGCCAGCAGACCAACTAGCGCTTCGAGCTCCTACAATGAGCAGTTCTTC. Translating gives CASRPTSASSSYNEQFF.

The gene calls are TRBV27 and TRBJ2-2; 8 bases agree with TRBD2. The CDR3 is 15 residues long. Trimming removed 2 bases from V and 8 bases from J; junction bases left unmatched: 7. Per germline, CDR1 MNHEY and CDR2 SMNVEV (reference sequence). CDR3 DNA sequence: TGTGCCAGCAGTTTAAGGGCGGGGGGTACTGGGGAGCTGTTTTTT. Protein product: CASSLRAGGTGELFF.

This chain connects TRBV7-9 to TRBJ2-1; 8 nucleotides match TRBD1. The ends lost 3 bases at V and 4 bases at J; junction bases unmatched: 8. This CDR3 spans 16 amino acids. The germline V gene has CDR1 SEHNR and CDR2 FQNEAQ (reference sequence). The CDR3 sequence is CASSFLSGGAYNEQFF. The CDR3 nucleotides are TGTGCCAGCAGCTTCCTTTCAGGGGGCGCTTACAATGAGCAGTTCTTC. Combining the CDR3 with reference TRBV7-9 and TRBJ2-1 gives the whole variable domain DTGVSQNPRHKITKRGQNVTFRCDPISEHNRLYWYRQTLGQGPEFLTYFQNEAQLEKSRLLSDRFSAERPKGSFSTLEIQRTEQGDSAMYLCASSFLSGGAYNEQFFGPGTRLTVL.

The chain has TRBV28 and TRBJ1-5, with D hard to call. This CDR3 contains 17 residues. The germline CDR1 and CDR2 sequences are MDHEN and SYDVKM. V was clipped by 5 bases and J by 0 bases, with 17 bases between them. The CDR3 is CASSPPYGTPSNQPQHF. The CDR3 nucleotides are TGTGCCAGCAGTCCCCCCTACGGCACTCCTAGCAATCAGCCCCAGCATTTT.

J is TRBJ1-1 and V is TRBV27; no definite D call. The germline V and J ends were trimmed by 2 bases and 3 bases, with 10 bases remaining between them. The germline gives CDR1 MNHEY, CDR2 SMNVEV (reference sequence). CDR3 size: 14 residues. CDR3 DNA sequence: TGTGCCAGCAGTTTACTCGGGAGGCACACTGAAGCTTTCTTT. Translation gives CASSLLGRHTEAFF.

The chain employs TRBV7-6 and TRBJ2-2; D is unresolved. In germline, CDR1 is SGHVS, CDR2 FNYEAQ. V was trimmed by 0 bases and J by 4 bases, leaving 21 bases between them. The CDR3 contains 19 residues. Here the CDR3 reads CASSLADASLEASTGELFF. The CDR3, as DNA: TGTGCCAGCAGCTTAGCCGACGCTTCCTTAGAGGCTAGCACCGGGGAGCTGTTTTTT. Complete variable domain (other parts from reference TRBV7-6 and TRBJ2-2): GAGVSQSPRYKVTKRGQDVALRCDPISGHVSLYWYRQALGQGPEFLTYFNYEAQQDKSGLPNDRFSAERPEGSISTLTIQRTEQRDSAMYRCASSLADASLEASTGELFFGEGSRLTVL.

On this clone: A read error may account for a junction end that differs from germline. The V call is TRBV2, the J call TRBJ2-1; 11 bases are a match to TRBD2. This CDR3 contains 14 residues. Germline V gene lookup returns CDR1 SNHLY and CDR2 FYNNEI. CDR3 residues: CATSLAGGGNEQFF. The CDR3 DNA follows: TGTGCCACCAGTTTAGCGGGAGGGGGCAATGAGCAGTTCTTC. Full variable domain (remainder filled in from reference TRBV2 and TRBJ2-1): EPEVTQTPSHQVTQMGQEVILRCVPISNHLYFYWYRQILGQKVEFLVSFYNNEISEKSEIFDDQFSVERPDGSNFTLKIRSTKLEDSAMYFCATSLAGGGNEQFFGPGTRLTVL.

A few counts support this clone. The chain uses TRBV7-9 and TRBJ2-7; perhaps D is TRBD1 or TRBD2 (5 bases each). The ends were cut back, 3 bases at V and 6 bases at J, with 12 bases in the middle. The germline V gene encodes CDR1 SEHNR and CDR2 FQNEAQ (reference sequence). The CDR3 runs to 13 residues. In DNA form, the CDR3 reads TGTGCCAGCAGCTTCGGGACGCCACTCGAGCAGTACTTC. Translation gives CASSFGTPLEQYF.

J is TRBJ1-5 and V is TRBV19; D gene uncertain. The CDR3 totals 12 residues. Trimming took 5 bases from V and 9 from J, leaving 11 bases between them. Germline V gene lookup returns CDR1 LNHDA and CDR2 SQIVND (reference sequence). For the CDR3, the DNA is TGTGCCAGTAGTCCGTCTGCTGCGCCCCAGCATTTT. Amino acids: CASSPSAAPQHF.

The chain employs TRBV19 and TRBJ2-7; 8 bases are a match to TRBD2. Germline CDR1 is LNHDA and CDR2 is SQIVND (reference sequence). The CDR3 is 13 amino acids. V gave up 3 bases and J gave up 3 bases; unmatched junction bases: 1. The CDR3 DNA is TGTGCCAGTAGTATCGGGACTAGCTACGAGCAGTACTTC. Its protein is CASSIGTSYEQYF.

The table lists this clone with a few counts. This chain connects TRBV4-1 to TRBJ2-7; TRBD1 matches at 8 bases. V lost 8 bases to trimming and J lost 1 base; unmatched junction nucleotides: 10. This CDR3 has 15 residues. Germline V gene sequence: CDR1 MGHRA, CDR2 YSYEKL. The CDR3 nucleotides read TGCGCCAGCTCCACTACAGGGGGAATTTCCTACGAGCAGTACTTC. Its protein product is CASSTTGGISYEQYF.

This CDR3 reads CASSELAMSSYNEQFF. In DNA, the CDR3 is TGTGCCAGCAGTGAACTTGCGATGAGCTCCTACAATGAGCAGTTCTTC. The V call is TRBV6-1, the J call TRBJ2-1; D not resolved. V lost 2 bases to trimming and J lost 0 bases, with 11 bases between them. Germline CDR1 is MNHNS and CDR2 is SASEGT. The length of the CDR3 is 16 residues.

This chain joins TRBV7-6 and TRBJ2-2; D not certain. CDR1 is SGHVS, CDR2 FNYEAQ, per germline. The V and J ends lost 0 bases and 6 bases respectively, with 5 bases between them. This CDR3 region has 13 residues. CDR3 in amino acids: CASSLAAAGELFF. CDR3 in DNA: TGTGCCAGCAGCTTAGCGGCAGCCGGGGAGCTGTTTTTT.

This clone was observed a handful of times. The CDR3 sequence is CASAPDLNYGYTF. CDR3 bases: TGTGCCAGCGCCCCCGATCTAAACTATGGCTACACCTTC. This chain links TRBV5-5 with TRBJ1-2; D unclear. The CDR3 extends over 13 amino acids. Germline values: CDR1 SGHKS, CDR2 YYEKEE (reference sequence). Trimming removed 7 bases from V and 2 bases from J, with 12 bases in between. The entire variable domain, with the rest obtained from reference TRBV5-5 and TRBJ1-2, is as follows: DAGVTQSPTHLIKTRGQQVTLRCSPISGHKSVSWYQQVLGQGPQFIFQYYEKEERGRGNFPDRFSARQFPNYSSELNVNALLLGDSALYLCASAPDLNYGYTFGSGTRLTVV.

The J gene is TRBJ2-7, the V gene TRBV28; 9 bases match TRBD1. V lost 5 bases, J lost 2 bases, and 10 bases stayed unmatched. CDR1 MDHEN and CDR2 SYDVKM come from the germline V gene. The CDR3 consists of 16 residues. CDR3 nucleotide sequence: TGTGCCAGCAGTACTTCCGGGACAGGGCCTGCCTACGAGCAGTACTTC. Its translation is CASSTSGTGPAYEQYF.

The rearrangement joins TRBV7-9 to TRBJ1-1, with D hard to call. The CDR3 runs to 12 residues. The germline gives CDR1 SEHNR, CDR2 FQNEAQ (reference sequence). Trimming removed 3 bases from V and 7 bases from J, with 9 bases in between. The CDR3 DNA reads TGTGCCAGCAGCTTTTGGGCAGTTGAAGCTTTCTTT. Amino acids: CASSFWAVEAFF.

This rearrangement joins TRBV9 to TRBJ2-1, with TRBD2 matching 7 bases. This CDR3 region has 14 residues. Germline CDR1 is SGDLS and CDR2 is YYNGEE. Trimming cost V 5 bases and J 2 bases; bases outside gene matches: 4. The DNA for the CDR3 is TGTGCCAGCAGTGCTAGCGGCACCTACAATGAGCAGTTCTTC. Protein sequence: CASSASGTYNEQFF.

The V gene is TRBV5-1, the J gene TRBJ1-2; 12 bases agree with TRBD1. CDR3 length equals 16 residues. Germline CDR1 reads SGHRS; CDR2 reads YFSETQ. The V gene end was trimmed by 0 bases and the J gene end by 6 bases; junction bases not matched to a gene: 6. The DNA for the CDR3 is TGCGCCAGCAGCTTGGGGGACAGGGGGCGCGGCGATGGCTACACCTTC. It encodes CASSLGDRGRGDGYTF.

V gene TRBV11-2 combines with J gene TRBJ1-1, with D perhaps matching TRBD1 (5 bases). CDR3 length: 14 residues. V was shortened by 5 bases and J by 2 bases, with 12 bases between the two germline ends. Looked up from germline, CDR1 is SGHAT and CDR2 is FQNNGV. In DNA, the CDR3 is TGTGCCAGCAGCCCACGACAGATCAACACTGAAGCTTTCTTT. Encoded protein: CASSPRQINTEAFF.

The chain employs TRBV5-6 and TRBJ2-5; D not resolved. The germline gives CDR1 SGHDT, CDR2 YYEEEE. CDR3 size: 14 residues. Trimming cost V 4 bases and J 3 bases, with 13 bases left between them. The CDR3 nucleotides are TGTGCCAGCAGCCACAACGACGGAAAAGAGACCCAGTACTTC. It is translated as CASSHNDGKETQYF.

The CDR3 region has the DNA TGTGCCAGCAGTGAACGATCTTGGGGGACTAGCGAGAAGCAGTACTTC. It encodes CASSERSWGTSEKQYF. The V gene is TRBV2, the J gene TRBJ2-7; 10 bases are shared with TRBD2. Germline V gene sequence: CDR1 SNHLY, CDR2 FYNNEI. J lost 8 bases, V lost 2 bases, and 12 bases had no gene match. CDR3 length: 16 amino acids.

This chain connects TRBV6-5 to TRBJ2-7, with D uncertain. Trimming left V 0 bases short and J 5 bases short, with 11 bases between. Per germline, CDR1 MNHEY and CDR2 SVGAGI. This CDR3 has 14 residues. The CDR3 DNA is TGTGCCAGCAGTTACTCGTCGTCCGCCCACGAGCAGTACTTC. This codes for CASSYSSSAHEQYF.

The rearrangement links TRBV5-4 to TRBJ2-7, with a tentative D call TRBD1 (6 bases). Per germline, CDR1 SGHNT and CDR2 YYREEE (reference sequence). V dropped 0 bases and J dropped 0 bases, with 16 bases sitting between them. This CDR3 has 17 amino acids. The CDR3 region is CASSLGPDRRSSYEQYF. The CDR3 region has the DNA TGTGCCAGCAGCTTGGGTCCCGACAGGAGGAGCTCCTACGAGCAGTACTTC.

The chain recombines TRBV2 with TRBJ2-5; tentative D call: TRBD2 (6 bases). V was cut by 6 bases and J by 7 bases, with 18 bases left in between. Per the germline V gene, CDR1 is SNHLY and CDR2 is FYNNEI. This CDR3 has 14 residues. The CDR3 is CASSLAGYLGTQYF. The CDR3 DNA sequence: TGTGCCAGCAGCCTCGCGGGGTACCTCGGGACCCAGTACTTC.

The rearrangement joins TRBV11-2 to TRBJ2-5, with D possibly being TRBD1 or TRBD2 (7 bases each). CDR3 length: 15 amino acids. CDR1 is SGHAT, CDR2 FQNNGV, per germline. Trimming pared 2 bases from V and 4 bases from J, leaving 14 bases between. CDR3 nucleotides: TGTGCCAGCAGCTTAAGGCCAGGGGGGGGAGAGACCCAGTACTTC. The encoded protein is CASSLRPGGGETQYF. Together with reference TRBV11-2 and TRBJ2-5, the CDR3 gives the full variable domain: EAGVAQSPRYKIIEKRQSVAFWCNPISGHATLYWYQQILGQGPKLLIQFQNNGVVDDSQLPKDRFSAERLKGVDSTLKIQPAKLEDSAVYLCASSLRPGGGETQYFGPGTRLLVL.

This clone was seen a few times. The chain uses TRBV19 and TRBJ1-1; the D gene is possibly TRBD1 (5 bases). There are 15 residues in the CDR3. Trimming pared 2 bases from V and 6 bases from J, leaving 16 bases between. The V gene's germline CDR1 is LNHDA and CDR2 SQIVND (reference sequence). Here the CDR3 DNA reads TGTGCCAGTAGTATATGGGCAGGGAGGGCGTCTGAAGCTTTCTTT. Its protein product is CASSIWAGRASEAFF. The variable domain in full, completed from reference TRBV19 and TRBJ1-1, reads DGGITQSPKYLFRKEGQNVTLSCEQNLNHDAMYWYRQDPGQGLRLIYYSQIVNDFQKGDIAEGYSVSREKKESFPLTVTSAQKNPTAFYLCASSIWAGRASEAFFGQGTRLTVV.